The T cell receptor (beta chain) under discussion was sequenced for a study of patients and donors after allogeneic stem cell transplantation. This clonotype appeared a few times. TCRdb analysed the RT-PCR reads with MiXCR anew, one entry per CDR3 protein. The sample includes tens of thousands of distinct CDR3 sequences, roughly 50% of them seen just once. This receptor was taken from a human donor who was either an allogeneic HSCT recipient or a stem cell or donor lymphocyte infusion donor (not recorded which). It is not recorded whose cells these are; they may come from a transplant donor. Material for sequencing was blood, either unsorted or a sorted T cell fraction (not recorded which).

DNA for the CDR3: TGTGCCAGCAGCAAACTCCCTGGGCTTTATAGCAATCAGCCCCAGCATTTT. It encodes CASSKLPGLYSNQPQHF. The rearrangement joins TRBV12-3 or TRBV12-4 to TRBJ1-5; no clear D. The V end was cut by 6 bases, the J end by 0 bases, with 18 bases between. This CDR3 region has 17 residues.